One sample yielded the 14 T cell receptor beta chains listed below, sequenced in a study of T cell responses to AZD1222 COVID-19 vaccine. Using immunoSEQ multiplex PCR, the repertoire was profiled, and TCRdb retains in-frame clones only, with some absent. The data show more than 85,000 clones, 87% seen once. This sample comprised peripheral blood, obtained on day 0 of AZD1222 vaccination. These receptors originate from an adult in good health.

The chain uses TRBV6-1 and TRBJ2-5; TRBD1 matches at 7 bases. Germline values: CDR1 MNHNS, CDR2 SASEGT. The trim removed 0 bases at V and 5 bases at J, leaving 15 bases unmatched. The CDR3 extends over 18 amino acids. CDR3 DNA: TGTGCCAGCAGTGAAGCGCTGACAGGGTCGACATTCGGGGAGACCCAGTACTTC. Its translation: CASSEALTGSTFGETQYF.

The chain employs TRBV18 and TRBJ1-3; the D gene is possibly TRBD1 (6 bases). V lost 3 bases, J lost 1 base, and 16 bases lay in between. The CDR3 has 17 amino acids. Germline V gene data show CDR1 as KGHSH and CDR2 as LQKENI. In DNA form, the CDR3 reads TGTGCCAGCTCACCCCGACAGGTAGAAGGGTCTGGAAACACCATATATTTT. Translating gives CASSPRQVEGSGNTIYF.

The rearrangement joins TRBV12-5 to TRBJ1-1, with TRBD1 matching over 7 bases. With V trimmed by 6 bases and J by 4 bases, 5 bases remained unmatched. Germline loops: CDR1 LGHNT, CDR2 FRNRAP. This CDR3 region has 13 residues. The CDR3 region has the DNA TGTGCTAGTGGACAACAGGGGTCCACTGAAGCTTTCTTT. It codes for CASGQQGSTEAFF.

The chain uses TRBV23-1 and TRBJ2-3, with D maybe TRBD2 (6 bases). TRBV23-1 is annotated as an ORF whose role is uncertain. The CDR3 loop spans 17 amino acids. The ends were cut back, 2 bases at V and 0 bases at J, with 15 bases in the middle. CDR3 residues: CASSQEGAGRSTDTQYF. CDR3 coding DNA: TGCGCCAGCAGTCAAGAGGGTGCGGGGAGAAGCACAGATACGCAGTATTTT.

V is TRBV30 and J is TRBJ1-4, with 7 nucleotides matching TRBD1. Trimming cost V 3 bases and J 8 bases; bases outside gene matches: 6. The CDR3 covers 13 residues. Germline CDR1 and CDR2: GTSNPN and SVGIG (reference sequence). CDR3 sequence: CAWRRQGVEKLFF. The CDR3 bases are TGTGCCTGGAGAAGACAGGGAGTGGAAAAACTGTTTTTT.

J is TRBJ2-1 and V is TRBV9; D tentatively reads TRBD1 or TRBD2 (5 bases each). Trimming stripped 2 bases from V and 5 bases from J, with 17 bases between. There are 16 residues in the CDR3. The germline V gene encodes CDR1 SGDLS and CDR2 YYNGEE. CDR3 nucleotides: TGTGCCAGCAGCGTCGCCGGGACCCTACCCCACAATGAGCAGTTCTTC. The encoded protein is CASSVAGTLPHNEQFF. Full variable domain (remainder filled in from reference TRBV9 and TRBJ2-1): DSGVTQTPKHLITATGQRVTLRCSPRSGDLSVYWYQQSLDQGLQFLIQYYNGEERAKGNILERFSAQQFPDLHSELNLSSLELGDSALYFCASSVAGTLPHNEQFFGPGTRLTVL.

V is TRBV15 and J is TRBJ1-1; 8 nucleotides line up with TRBD1. The CDR3 loop spans 13 amino acids. Germline-derived CDR1 and CDR2 are LNHNV and YYDKDF (reference sequence). The V segment lost 0 bases and the J segment 8 bases; nucleotides outside the gene matches: 2. The CDR3 nucleotides read TGTGCCACCAGCAGAGATTGGGACAGGGAAGCTTTCTTT. It translates to CATSRDWDREAFF. The full variable domain, in which reference TRBV15 and TRBJ1-1 provide the parts outside the CDR3, is DAMVIQNPRYQVTQFGKPVTLSCSQTLNHNVMYWYQQKSSQAPKLLFHYYDKDFNNEADTPDNFQSRRPNTSFCFLDIRSPGLGDTAMYLCATSRDWDREAFFGQGTRLTVV.

The J gene is TRBJ1-5, the V gene TRBV2; D is unclear. V was trimmed by 7 bases and J by 5 bases, leaving 12 bases between them. Germline CDR1 SNHLY, CDR2 FYNNEI. CDR3 size: 13 residues. CDR3 coding DNA: TGTGCCAGCACCGATACAACCGATCAGCCCCAGCATTTT. This gives the protein CASTDTTDQPQHF.

The chain combines TRBV7-2 with TRBJ1-1; D remains unclear. CDR3 length: 12 amino acids. Looked up from germline, CDR1 is SGHTA and CDR2 is FQGNSA. Trimming cost V 4 bases and J 5 bases, with 8 bases left between them. The CDR3 loop reads CASSSFLTEAFF. The CDR3 coding sequence is TGTGCCAGCAGCTCCTTCCTTACTGAAGCTTTCTTT.

This chain connects TRBV30 to TRBJ2-3; perhaps TRBD1 as D (7 bases). The CDR3 has 16 residues. Germline CDR1 is GTSNPN and CDR2 is SVGIG (reference sequence). V lost 3 bases and J 3 bases, leaving 19 bases between the germline ends. The CDR3: CAWRMMEGAGTDTQYF. CDR3 DNA sequence: TGTGCCTGGAGGATGATGGAGGGGGCTGGGACAGATACGCAGTATTTT.

The chain is built from TRBV18 and TRBJ2-2; D might be TRBD1 (6 bases). The germline CDR1 and CDR2 sequences are KGHSH and LQKENI. The CDR3 is made up of 15 amino acids. Trimming took 4 bases from V and 1 from J, leaving 10 bases between them. CDR3 in DNA: TGTGCCAGCTCACTCGGGACACGGAACACCGGGGAGCTGTTTTTT. It translates to CASSLGTRNTGELFF. Complete variable domain (other parts from reference TRBV18 and TRBJ2-2): NAGVMQNPRHLVRRRGQEARLRCSPMKGHSHVYWYRQLPEEGLKFMVYLQKENIIDESGMPKERFSAEFPKEGPSILRIQQVVRGDSAAYFCASSLGTRNTGELFFGEGSRLTVL.

This sequence joins TRBV25-1 and TRBJ1-1; 8 bases align to TRBD1. The CDR3 has 15 residues. Germline CDR1 reads MGHDK; CDR2 reads SYGVNS. J was trimmed by 4 bases and V by 1 base; bases with no gene match: 5. The CDR3, as DNA: TGTGCCAGCAGTGAATCGGGACAGGTCGGCACTGAAGCTTTCTTT. It encodes CASSESGQVGTEAFF.

The chain combines TRBV29-1 with TRBJ1-2, with 12 bases matching TRBD1. J gave up 7 bases and V 7 bases, and 7 bases lay outside the gene matches. Germline assignment: CDR1 SQVTM and CDR2 ANQGSEA. The CDR3 covers 13 residues. CDR3: CSAGQGAGSGYTF. In DNA, the CDR3 is TGCAGCGCGGGACAGGGGGCCGGGAGTGGCTACACCTTC. The variable domain in full, completed from reference TRBV29-1 and TRBJ1-2, reads SAVISQKPSRDICQRGTSLTIQCQVDSQVTMMFWYRQQPGQSLTLIATANQGSEATYESGFVIDKFPISRPNLTFSTLTVSNMSPEDSSIYLCSAGQGAGSGYTFGSGTRLTVV.

The chain combines TRBV23-1 with TRBJ1-5, with D hard to call. Being an ORF, TRBV23-1 has a function that is uncertain. This CDR3 has 15 residues. The V gene lost 8 bases and the J gene lost 2 bases, with 16 bases spanning the gap. CDR3 in DNA: TGCGCCAGCGTAACCCGGACTATGGGCAATCAGCCCCAGCATTTT. Residues: CASVTRTMGNQPQHF.